A selection of T cell receptor beta chains follows, all from one sample in a study of blood T cell repertoires in COVID-19. TCRdb keeps only in-frame clones here, not all; method: immunoSEQ multiplex PCR. The sample contains about 68,000 clones, 75% to 90% of which appear only once. The sample comprised peripheral blood. These receptors came from a man younger than 40 with acute or convalescent COVID-19. CDR3s include the opening cysteine and the closing phenylalanine or tryptophan. The order of the fields is clone size, J gene, D gene, V gene, CDR3 protein, CDR3 DNA. A D gene is named only where the DNA matches it firmly. Clone size is stated in some rows and not others, as once, few, many or a class when expanded.

once,TRBJ1-6,TRBD1,TRBV28,CASSSGQGRLPLHF,TGTGCCAGCAGTTCGGGACAGGGGAGGCTACCCCTCCACTTT
few,TRBJ1-3,.,TRBV11-2,CASSSPKGAGNTIYF,TGTGCCAGCAGCTCCCCTAAGGGAGCCGGAAACACCATATATTTT
.,TRBJ2-7,TRBD2,TRBV7-9,CASSTPGGEQYF,TGTGCCAGCAGCACCCCGGGGGGGGAGCAGTACTTC
.,TRBJ2-6,.,TRBV27,CASRSSSGANVLTF,TGTGCCAGCAGATCTAGCTCTGGGGCCAACGTCCTGACTTTC
few,TRBJ2-5,.,TRBV7-9,CASSFRREGETQYF,TGTGCCAGCAGCTTCCGCAGGGAAGGGGAGACCCAGTACTTC
.,TRBJ2-1,.,TRBV28,CASSLREPYNEQFF,TGTGCCAGCAGTTTGCGGGAACCGTACAATGAGCAGTTCTTC
few,TRBJ2-1,TRBD2,TRBV7-9,CASSYGSSGVNEQFF,TGTGCCAGCAGCTACGGGTCTAGCGGGGTCAATGAGCAGTTCTTC
.,TRBJ2-1,TRBD2,TRBV27,CASRQGLAGVYEQFF,TGTGCCAGCAGACAGGGACTAGCGGGAGTATATGAGCAGTTCTTC
.,TRBJ1-2,.,TRBV28,CASSHGGSGGYTF,TGTGCCAGCAGTCATGGGGGCTCTGGGGGCTACACCTTC
.,TRBJ2-7,TRBD1,TRBV28,CASRIVRGQGWVEQYF,TGTGCCAGCAGGATAGTCCGGGGACAGGGGTGGGTCGAGCAGTACTTC
.,TRBJ2-1,.,TRBV19,CASSRLPLHNEQFF,TGTGCCAGTAGTCGACTACCCCTACACAATGAGCAGTTCTTC
once,TRBJ2-7,.,TRBV28,CASSSSINYEQYF,TGTGCCAGCAGTAGTAGTATAAACTACGAGCAGTACTTC
.,TRBJ2-3,TRBD2,TRBV6-5,CASRDWTSGSDTQYF,TGTGCCAGCAGAGACTGGACTAGCGGGAGTGATACGCAGTATTTT
once,TRBJ2-2,.,TRBV19,CASSGYRDRAGELFF,TGTGCCAGTAGTGGTTACAGGGATAGGGCCGGGGAGCTGTTTTTT
.,TRBJ2-2,TRBD2,TRBV2,CASSVGGSTTGELFF,TGTGCCAGCAGTGTGGGAGGGAGCACCACCGGGGAGCTGTTTTTT
.,TRBJ1-2,TRBD1,TRBV11-2,CASSSHRLDRGGGADGYTF,TGTGCCAGCAGCTCCCACCGCCTCGACAGGGGAGGAGGTGCTGATGGCTACACCTTC
.,TRBJ2-1,TRBD1,TRBV4-2,CASSQERGTGEFF,TGTGCCAGCAGCCAAGAGAGGGGGACAGGGGAGTTCTTC